The TCR beta chain described here comes from a study of cytomegalovirus exposure and HLA in healthy donors. Study outcomes and limitations: Earlier analysis looked at TCR beta V segments, and most were productive about 87% or about 30% of the time. In vitro experiments confirmed that three CMV-associated chains were specific for CMV antigens. Altogether, some 160 TCR beta chains were recorded as cytomegalovirus-associated. Reports described diagnosis of cytomegalovirus status by the classifier as highly specific and sensitive.

13 Jbeta primers and 60 Vbeta primers were used for the PCR. Method: immunoSEQ multiplex PCR; TCRdb's copy keeps in-frame clones and lacks some. The table shows fewer than 200,000 clones, with about 81% occurring only once. As for this clone: Its antigen is as yet unknown.

Looked up from germline, CDR1 is GTSNPN and CDR2 is SVGIG (reference sequence). The CDR3 runs to 14 residues. V was pared by 2 bases and J by 5 bases, with 7 bases of the junction left unmatched. The V and J genes are TRBV30 and TRBJ2-5, with 8 bases matching TRBD1. The sample consisted of PBMCs. The sequence was obtained from a girl aged 2-10 years in good health and CMV-seropositive. The CDR3 loop reads CAWSIPRGRETQYF. CDR3 DNA: TGTGCCTGGAGTATACCCAGGGGGCGGGAGACCCAGTACTTC.